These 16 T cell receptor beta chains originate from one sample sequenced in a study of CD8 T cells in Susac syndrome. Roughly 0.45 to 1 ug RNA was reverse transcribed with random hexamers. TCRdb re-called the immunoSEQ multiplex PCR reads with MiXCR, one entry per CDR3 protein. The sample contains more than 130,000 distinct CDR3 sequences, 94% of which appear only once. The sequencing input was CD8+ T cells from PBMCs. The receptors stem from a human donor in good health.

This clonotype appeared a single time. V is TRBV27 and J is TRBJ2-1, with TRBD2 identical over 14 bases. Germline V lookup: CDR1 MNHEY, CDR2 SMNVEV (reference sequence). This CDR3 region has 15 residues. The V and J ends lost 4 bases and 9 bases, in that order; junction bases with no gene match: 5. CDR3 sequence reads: CASSSGTSGSTEQFF. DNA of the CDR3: TGTGCCAGCAGTTCAGGGACTAGCGGGAGTACTGAGCAGTTCTTC.

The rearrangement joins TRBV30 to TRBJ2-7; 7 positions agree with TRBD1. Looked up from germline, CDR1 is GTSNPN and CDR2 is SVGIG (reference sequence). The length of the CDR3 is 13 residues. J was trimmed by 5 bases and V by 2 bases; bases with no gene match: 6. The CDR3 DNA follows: TGTGCCTGGAGTCCGGGACAGTCCCACGAGCAGTACTTC. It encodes CAWSPGQSHEQYF.

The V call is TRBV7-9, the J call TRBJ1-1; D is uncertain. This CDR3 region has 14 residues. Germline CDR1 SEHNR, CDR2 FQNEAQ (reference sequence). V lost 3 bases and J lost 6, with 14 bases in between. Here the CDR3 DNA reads TGTGCCAGCAGCTTGTCAGGAGGGCGGCCTGAAGCTTTCTTT. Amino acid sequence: CASSLSGGRPEAFF.

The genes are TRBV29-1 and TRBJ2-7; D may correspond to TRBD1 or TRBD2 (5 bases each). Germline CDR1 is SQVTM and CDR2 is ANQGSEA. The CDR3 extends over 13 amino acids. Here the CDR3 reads CRKESWDRCEQYF. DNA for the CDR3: TGCAGAAAGGAGAGCTGGGACCGATGCGAGCAGTACTTC.

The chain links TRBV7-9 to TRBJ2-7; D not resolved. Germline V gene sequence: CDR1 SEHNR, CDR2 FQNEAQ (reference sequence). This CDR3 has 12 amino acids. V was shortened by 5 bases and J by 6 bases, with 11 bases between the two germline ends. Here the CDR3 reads CASSPNDLEQYF. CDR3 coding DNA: TGTGCCAGCAGCCCCAACGACCTCGAGCAGTACTTC.

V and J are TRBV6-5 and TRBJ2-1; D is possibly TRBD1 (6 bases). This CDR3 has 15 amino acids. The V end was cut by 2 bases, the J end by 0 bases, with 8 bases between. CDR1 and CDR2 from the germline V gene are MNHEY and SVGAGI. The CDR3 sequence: CASSYVQGSYNEQFF. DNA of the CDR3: TGTGCCAGCAGTTACGTACAGGGCTCCTACAATGAGCAGTTCTTC.

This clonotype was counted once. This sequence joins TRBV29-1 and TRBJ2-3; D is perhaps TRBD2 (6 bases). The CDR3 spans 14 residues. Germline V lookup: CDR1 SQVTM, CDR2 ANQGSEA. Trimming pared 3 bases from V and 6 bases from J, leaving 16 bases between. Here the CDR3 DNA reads TGCAGCGTTGATGGCCCGGGAGCTGGTGATACGCAGTATTTT. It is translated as CSVDGPGAGDTQYF.

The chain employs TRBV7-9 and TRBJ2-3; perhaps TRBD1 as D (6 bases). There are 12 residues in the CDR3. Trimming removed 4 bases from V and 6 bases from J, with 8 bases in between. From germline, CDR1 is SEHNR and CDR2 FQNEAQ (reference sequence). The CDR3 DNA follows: TGTGCCAGCAGCTACAGGGCGGATACGCAGTATTTT. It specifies CASSYRADTQYF.

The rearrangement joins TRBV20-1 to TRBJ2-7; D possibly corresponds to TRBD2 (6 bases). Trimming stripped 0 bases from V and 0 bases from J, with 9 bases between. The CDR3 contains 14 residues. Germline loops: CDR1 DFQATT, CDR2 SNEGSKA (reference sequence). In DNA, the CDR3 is TGCAGTGCTAGAGAGGGCGGGACCTCCTACGAGCAGTACTTC. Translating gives CSAREGGTSYEQYF.

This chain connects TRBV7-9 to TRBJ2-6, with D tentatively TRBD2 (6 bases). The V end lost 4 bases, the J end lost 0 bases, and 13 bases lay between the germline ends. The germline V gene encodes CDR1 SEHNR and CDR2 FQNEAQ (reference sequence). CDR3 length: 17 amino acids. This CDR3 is CASSSGTELSGANVLTF. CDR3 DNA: TGTGCCAGCAGCTCCGGGACTGAACTCTCTGGGGCCAACGTCCTGACTTTC.

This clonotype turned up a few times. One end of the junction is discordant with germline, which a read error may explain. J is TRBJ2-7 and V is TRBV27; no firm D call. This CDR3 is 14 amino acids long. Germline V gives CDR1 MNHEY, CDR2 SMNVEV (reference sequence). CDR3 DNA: TGTGCCAGCAGTTTACGAGCGACCTCCTACGAGCAGTATTTC. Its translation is CASSLRATSYEQYF.

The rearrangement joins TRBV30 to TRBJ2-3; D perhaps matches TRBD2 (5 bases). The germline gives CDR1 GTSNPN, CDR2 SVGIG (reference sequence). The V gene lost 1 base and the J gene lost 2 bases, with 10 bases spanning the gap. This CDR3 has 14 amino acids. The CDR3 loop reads CAWSETTTTDTQYF. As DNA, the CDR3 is TGTGCCTGGAGTGAGACTACTACCACAGATACGCAGTATTTT. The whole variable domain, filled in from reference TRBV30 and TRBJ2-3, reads SQTIHQWPATLVQPVGSPLSLECTVEGTSNPNLYWYRQAAGRGLQLLFYSVGIGQISSEVPQNLSASRPQDRQFILSSKKLLLSDSGFYLCAWSETTTTDTQYFGPGTRLTVL.

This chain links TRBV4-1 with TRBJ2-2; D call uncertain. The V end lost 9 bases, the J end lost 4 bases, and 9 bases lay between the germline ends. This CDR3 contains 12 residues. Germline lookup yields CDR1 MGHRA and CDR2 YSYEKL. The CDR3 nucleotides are TGCGCCAGTTTAGCAGTCACCGGGGAGCTGTTTTTT. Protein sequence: CASLAVTGELFF.

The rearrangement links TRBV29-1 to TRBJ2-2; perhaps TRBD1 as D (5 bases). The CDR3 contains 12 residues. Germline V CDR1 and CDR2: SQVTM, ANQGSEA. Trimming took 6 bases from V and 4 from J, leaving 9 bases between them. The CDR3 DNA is TGCAGCGTCCTTCAGGGCACCGGGGAGCTGTTTTTT. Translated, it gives CSVLQGTGELFF.

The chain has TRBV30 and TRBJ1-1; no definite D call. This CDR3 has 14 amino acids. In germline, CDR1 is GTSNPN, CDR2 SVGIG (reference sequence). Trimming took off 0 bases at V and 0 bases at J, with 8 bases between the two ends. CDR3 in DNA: TGTGCCTGGAGTGTAGGGATCATGAACACTGAAGCTTTCTTT. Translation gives CAWSVGIMNTEAFF.

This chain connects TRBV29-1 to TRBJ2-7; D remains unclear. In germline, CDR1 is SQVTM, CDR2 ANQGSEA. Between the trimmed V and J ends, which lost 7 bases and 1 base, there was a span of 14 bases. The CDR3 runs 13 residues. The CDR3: CSAMDHHSYEQYF. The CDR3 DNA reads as TGCAGCGCGATGGACCACCATTCCTACGAGCAGTACTTC.